This paragraph reports one T cell receptor beta chain. Its antigen is not identified. The V end was cut by 5 bases, the J end by 3 bases, with 11 bases between. The CDR3 is 14 residues long. Using its own MiXCR run on the 5' RACE reads, TCRdb lists one record per CDR3 protein. Here the sample spans some 330,000 distinct CDR3 sequences, approximately 8.7% being singletons. The data stem from a study of identical twins. General study points: Within twin pairs, the out-of-frame alpha sequences they shared showed excess low generation probability. Insertions were fewer in abundant cord blood beta clonotypes, whereas memory repertoires showed none of this pattern. The degree of excess twin sharing was weaker in beta out-of-frame sequences.

The specimen was naive T cells sorted from blood. This sequence originates from a woman aged 45 to 65 in good health. The chain couples TRBV12-3 or TRBV12-4 to TRBJ1-5; D is perhaps TRBD1 (5 bases). CDR3 residues: CASSLDSTNQPQHF. The DNA for the CDR3 is TGTGCCAGCAGTCTCGACAGCACCAATCAGCCCCAGCATTTT.